The next 16 T cell receptor beta chains were all read from a single sample in a study of chemoradiotherapy in HPV16-positive cancers. Data came from immunoSEQ multiplex PCR; TCRdb stores just in-frame clones and leaves some out. The sample lists tens of thousands of clones, about 90% occurring once. Here the sequenced sample was blood, taken from a patient who underwent chemoradiotherapy. Receptors were obtained from a human donor with HPV-associated anogenital cancer.

On this clone: An end of the junction differs from the germline gene, which may be a read error. V is TRBV11-2 and J is TRBJ2-1; 12 bases map to TRBD1. Germline values: CDR1 SGHAT, CDR2 FQNNGV. The CDR3 runs to 12 residues. CDR3 nucleotide sequence: TGTGCCAGCAGCTCGGGGACAGGGGGCTCGATCTTC. Translation: CASSSGTGGSIF.

The V and J genes are TRBV5-1 and TRBJ1-2, with D possibly matching TRBD1 (5 bases). Germline V gene lookup returns CDR1 SGHRS and CDR2 YFSETQ. V dropped 0 bases and J dropped 8 bases, with 8 bases sitting between them. The CDR3 covers 12 residues. For the CDR3, the DNA is TGCGCCAGCAGCTTGGACAGGCAGGGCTACACCTTC. Encoded protein: CASSLDRQGYTF.

V and J are TRBV11-3 and TRBJ2-7, with unresolved D. Trimming cost V 5 bases and J 4 bases, with 15 bases left between them. From germline, CDR1 is SGHNT and CDR2 YENEEA. The CDR3 contains 14 residues. CDR3 nucleotide sequence: TGTGCCAGCAGCCCTACGCGCGGTACTTACGAGCAGTACTTC. This translates into CASSPTRGTYEQYF. The full variable domain, with the rest looked up from reference TRBV11-3 and TRBJ2-7, is EAGVVQSPRYKIIEKKQPVAFWCNPISGHNTLYWYLQNLGQGPELLIRYENEEAVDDSQLPKDRFSAERLKGVDSTLKIQPAELGDSAVYLCASSPTRGTYEQYFGPGTRLTVT.

The chain combines TRBV7-9 with TRBJ2-7; 10 nucleotides agree with TRBD1. The V segment lost 6 bases and the J segment 5 bases; nucleotides outside the gene matches: 4. The CDR3 extends over 13 amino acids. Germline V lookup: CDR1 SEHNR, CDR2 FQNEAQ (reference sequence). The CDR3 is CASRPGTGDEQYF. The DNA for the CDR3 is TGTGCCAGCAGACCCGGGACAGGGGACGAGCAGTACTTC.

The chain couples TRBV4-1 to TRBJ2-6; D is unclear. Germline CDR1 is MGHRA and CDR2 is YSYEKL. The CDR3 runs to 17 residues. With 1 base removed from V and 0 bases from J, the gap between germline ends came to 10 bases. Written as DNA, the CDR3 is TGCGCCAGCAGCCAAGTAACCCGCGGCTCTGGGGCCAACGTCCTGACTTTC. As protein: CASSQVTRGSGANVLTF.

The V gene is TRBV11-3, the J gene TRBJ2-1, with 10 bases matching TRBD2. CDR3 length: 17 amino acids. Per the germline V gene, CDR1 is SGHNT and CDR2 is YENEEA. The V and J ends lost 2 bases and 0 bases, in that order; junction bases with no gene match: 4. CDR3 in amino acids: CASSLLSGGPSYNEQFF. Here the CDR3 DNA reads TGTGCCAGCAGCTTACTTAGCGGGGGGCCCTCCTACAATGAGCAGTTCTTC.

The CDR3 spells CASSSAGASNQPQHF. The CDR3 bases are TGTGCCAGCAGCTCTGCCGGCGCTAGCAATCAGCCCCAGCATTTT. V is TRBV7-2 and J is TRBJ1-5; D gene unclear. The CDR3 runs 15 residues. The germline CDR1 and CDR2 sequences are SGHTA and FQGNSA. The ends were cut back, 4 bases at V and 0 bases at J, with 10 bases in the middle. Looking up the rest from reference TRBV7-2 and TRBJ1-5 gives the full variable domain: GAGVSQSPSNKVTEKGKDVELRCDPISGHTALYWYRQSLGQGLEFLIYFQGNSAPDKSGLPSDRFSAERTGGSVSTLTIQRTQQEDSAVYLCASSSAGASNQPQHFGDGTRLSIL.

The chain combines TRBV11-3 with TRBJ1-1, with D perhaps TRBD1 (6 bases). This CDR3 region has 14 residues. Germline CDR1 and CDR2: SGHNT and YENEEA. V was clipped by 5 bases and J by 4 bases, with 14 bases between them. Here the CDR3 reads CASSVKGGSTEAFF. Written as DNA, the CDR3 is TGTGCCAGCAGCGTAAAAGGGGGATCCACTGAAGCTTTCTTT.

This clone has only one observation. V and J are TRBV11-3 and TRBJ2-1; D perhaps matches TRBD1 (6 bases). The CDR3 has 13 amino acids. V was cut by 2 bases and J by 9 bases, with 11 bases left in between. CDR1 and CDR2 from the germline V gene are SGHNT and YENEEA. CDR3 sequence (DNA): TGTGCCAGCAGCTTACAGGGGTCCAGTGAGCAGTTCTTC. Its translation: CASSLQGSSEQFF.

V is TRBV5-5 and J is TRBJ1-6; 7 bases are a match to TRBD1. The CDR3 sequence is 16 residues long. Germline trimming cut 2 bases from V and 8 bases from J; bases unmatched to any gene: 10. CDR1 is SGHKS, CDR2 YYEKEE, per germline (reference sequence). The CDR3 here is CASSFGPGQFDSPLHF. Here the CDR3 DNA reads TGTGCCAGCAGCTTCGGACCGGGACAGTTTGATTCACCCCTCCACTTT.

V and J are TRBV9 and TRBJ2-3, with TRBD2 as a possible D gene (5 bases). This CDR3 is built from 14 residues. Trimming left V 1 base short and J 1 base short, with 7 bases between. Germline loops: CDR1 SGDLS, CDR2 YYNGEE. The DNA for the CDR3 is TGTGCCAGCAGCGTACGGGGTCGCACAGATACGCAGTATTTT. It yields the protein CASSVRGRTDTQYF.

The chain carries TRBV29-1 and TRBJ1-1; a weak D match, TRBD1 (6 bases). This CDR3 is built from 13 residues. Germline V gene lookup returns CDR1 SQVTM and CDR2 ANQGSEA. V was cut by 0 bases and J by 5 bases, with 10 bases left in between. The CDR3 is CSVEDQRGTEAFF. For the CDR3, the DNA is TGCAGCGTTGAAGATCAGAGGGGGACTGAAGCTTTCTTT.

This clone was picked up one time. The chain uses TRBV7-6 and TRBJ1-3, with D unclear. Germline loops: CDR1 SGHVS, CDR2 FNYEAQ. The CDR3 sequence is 15 residues long. Trimming took 2 bases from V and 5 from J, leaving 13 bases between them. The CDR3 sequence: CASSLKGPPRNTIYF. In DNA, the CDR3 is TGTGCCAGCAGCTTAAAGGGCCCGCCCAGAAACACCATATATTTT. Combining the CDR3 with reference TRBV7-6 and TRBJ1-3 gives the whole variable domain GAGVSQSPRYKVTKRGQDVALRCDPISGHVSLYWYRQALGQGPEFLTYFNYEAQQDKSGLPNDRFSAERPEGSISTLTIQRTEQRDSAMYRCASSLKGPPRNTIYFGEGSWLTVV.

The chain recombines TRBV9 with TRBJ2-1; 7 positions agree with TRBD1. From germline, CDR1 is SGDLS and CDR2 YYNGEE. V lost 1 base, J lost 1 base, and 5 bases stayed unmatched. This CDR3 comprises 16 residues. The chain's CDR3 is CASSVRTGNSYNEQFF. The CDR3, as DNA: TGTGCCAGCAGCGTACGGACAGGCAATTCCTACAATGAGCAGTTCTTC.

V usage is TRBV7-2 and J usage is TRBJ2-1; 12 positions agree with TRBD2. The CDR3 extends over 13 amino acids. Germline assignment: CDR1 SGHTA and CDR2 FQGNSA. Unmatched junction bases numbered 6, after V lost 4 bases and J lost 14 bases. This CDR3 reads CASSSPSGGAKFF. The CDR3 DNA sequence: TGTGCCAGCAGCTCGCCTAGCGGGGGGGCGAAGTTCTTC.

The CDR3 DNA reads TGCGCCAGCAGCTTGGAAGGACAGGGGGCGCGGTTGAATGAGCAGTTCTTC. Translated: CASSLEGQGARLNEQFF. The chain combines TRBV5-1 with TRBJ2-1; 11 positions agree with TRBD1. The germline gives CDR1 SGHRS, CDR2 YFSETQ. Trimming cost V 0 bases and J 7 bases; bases outside gene matches: 9. This CDR3 spans 17 amino acids.